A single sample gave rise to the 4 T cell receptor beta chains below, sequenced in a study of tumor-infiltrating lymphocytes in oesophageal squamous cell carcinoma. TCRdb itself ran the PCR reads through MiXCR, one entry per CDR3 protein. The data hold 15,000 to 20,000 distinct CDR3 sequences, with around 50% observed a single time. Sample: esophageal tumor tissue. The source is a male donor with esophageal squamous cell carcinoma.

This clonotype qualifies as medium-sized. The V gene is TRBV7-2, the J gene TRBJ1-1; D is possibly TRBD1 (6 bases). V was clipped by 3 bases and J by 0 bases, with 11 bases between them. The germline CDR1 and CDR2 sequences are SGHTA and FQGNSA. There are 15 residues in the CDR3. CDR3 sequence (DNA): TGTGCCAGCAGCTTTCCAGGGGTCTTGAACACTGAAGCTTTCTTT. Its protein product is CASSFPGVLNTEAFF.

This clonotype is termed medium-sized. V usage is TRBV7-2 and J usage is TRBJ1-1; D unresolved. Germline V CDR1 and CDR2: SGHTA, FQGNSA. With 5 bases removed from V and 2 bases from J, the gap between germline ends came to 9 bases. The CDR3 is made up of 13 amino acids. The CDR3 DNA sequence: TGTGCCAGCAGCCCCATTAGAAACACTGAAGCTTTCTTT. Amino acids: CASSPIRNTEAFF.

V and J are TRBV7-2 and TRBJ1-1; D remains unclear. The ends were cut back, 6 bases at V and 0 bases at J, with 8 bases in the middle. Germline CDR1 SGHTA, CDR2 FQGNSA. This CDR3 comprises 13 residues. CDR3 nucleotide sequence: TGTGCCAGCAGTCCACAGATGAACACTGAAGCTTTCTTT. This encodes CASSPQMNTEAFF.

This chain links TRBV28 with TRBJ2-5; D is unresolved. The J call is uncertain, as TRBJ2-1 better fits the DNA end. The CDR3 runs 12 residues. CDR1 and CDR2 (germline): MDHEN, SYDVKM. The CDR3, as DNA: TGTGCCAGCAGTTACCTGCTGAATGAGCAGTTCTTC. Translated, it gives CASSYLLNEQFF.